Presented here are 25 T cell receptor beta chains from one specimen sequenced in a study of PD-L1 blockade in urothelial cancer. Time point in this sample: peripheral blood 6 weeks after treatment start. Using immunoSEQ multiplex PCR, the repertoire was profiled, and TCRdb retains in-frame clones only, with some absent. The sample yields 35,000 to 55,000 clones, roughly 78% seen once. The source was PBMCs, collected around atezolizumab (anti-PD-L1) treatment. The receptors stem from a man aged 55 to 70 with urothelial cancer.

The chain is built from TRBV28 and TRBJ1-5; 8 nucleotides agree with TRBD1. This CDR3 is built from 18 residues. Germline trimming cut 5 bases from V and 6 bases from J; bases unmatched to any gene: 18. The germline gives CDR1 MDHEN, CDR2 SYDVKM. The CDR3 region is CASSPSDRAGWAFQPQHF. In nucleotides, the CDR3 is TGTGCCAGCAGTCCCTCGGACAGGGCGGGATGGGCATTTCAGCCCCAGCATTTT.

There are a few counts of this clone. The chain has TRBV5-5 and TRBJ2-5, with D tentatively TRBD1 (5 bases). From germline, CDR1 is SGHKS and CDR2 YYEKEE (reference sequence). This CDR3 spans 13 amino acids. The V end was cut by 0 bases, the J end by 5 bases, with 8 bases between. The CDR3 loop is CASSLESGETQYF. CDR3 nucleotide sequence: TGTGCCAGCAGCTTGGAATCAGGGGAGACCCAGTACTTC. The complete variable domain, with remaining parts taken from reference TRBV5-5 and TRBJ2-5, reads DAGVTQSPTHLIKTRGQQVTLRCSPISGHKSVSWYQQVLGQGPQFIFQYYEKEERGRGNFPDRFSARQFPNYSSELNVNALLLGDSALYLCASSLESGETQYFGPGTRLLVL.

The chain couples TRBV27 to TRBJ1-1; 7 positions agree with TRBD1. This CDR3 is built from 15 residues. CDR1 is MNHEY, CDR2 SMNVEV, per germline (reference sequence). The ends lost 2 bases at V and 1 base at J; junction bases unmatched: 4. The CDR3 nucleotides are TGTGCCAGCAGTTTAAGGGGGCGGGGGAACACTGAAGCTTTCTTT. It codes for CASSLRGRGNTEAFF.

The chain links TRBV9 to TRBJ2-1; 11 bases are a match to TRBD2. Germline assignment: CDR1 SGDLS and CDR2 YYNGEE. The CDR3 consists of 15 residues. V trimming: 4 bases; J trimming: 6 bases; junction bases outside the gene matches: 6. CDR3 bases: TGTGCCAGCAGCCCGGGACTAGCGGTACTCAATGAGCAGTTCTTC. The encoded protein is CASSPGLAVLNEQFF.

The chain employs TRBV5-4 and TRBJ2-5, with a tentative D call TRBD1 (5 bases). This CDR3 is 13 amino acids long. Trimming took off 5 bases at V and 6 bases at J, with 14 bases between the two ends. From germline, CDR1 is SGHNT and CDR2 YYREEE (reference sequence). The CDR3 loop is CASSTGTEKTQYF. CDR3 DNA sequence: TGTGCCAGCAGTACAGGTACGGAGAAGACCCAGTACTTC.

CDR3 residues: CASSEDSGGPGGIQYF. In nucleotides, the CDR3 is TGTGCCAGCAGTGAAGATAGCGGGGGGCCGGGAGGCATTCAGTACTTC. The genes are TRBV6-1 and TRBJ2-4, with TRBD2 identical over 10 bases. The CDR3 runs 16 residues. Germline V gene sequence: CDR1 MNHNS, CDR2 SASEGT. V lost 1 base to trimming and J lost 9 bases; unmatched junction nucleotides: 9.

This clone has only one observation. The rearrangement uses TRBV11-3 and TRBJ2-1, with 9 bases aligning to TRBD2. V lost 5 bases to trimming and J lost 7 bases; unmatched junction nucleotides: 9. Germline-derived CDR1 and CDR2 are SGHNT and YENEEA. CDR3 length equals 15 residues. The CDR3 protein is CASSRGEREENEQFF. Written as DNA, the CDR3 is TGTGCCAGCAGCCGGGGGGAGCGGGAGGAAAATGAGCAGTTCTTC.

V is TRBV6-1 and J is TRBJ2-5, with D possibly being TRBD1 (5 bases). This CDR3 region has 14 residues. Trimming left V 6 bases short and J 4 bases short, with 15 bases between. From germline, CDR1 is MNHNS and CDR2 SASEGT. CDR3 residues: CASRASGFGETQYF. DNA of the CDR3: TGTGCCAGCAGAGCCTCAGGGTTCGGAGAGACCCAGTACTTC.

The V and J genes are TRBV28 and TRBJ2-7, with D possibly being TRBD1 (6 bases). V dropped 5 bases and J dropped 4 bases, with 12 bases sitting between them. CDR1 and CDR2 (germline): MDHEN, SYDVKM. The length of the CDR3 is 13 residues. CDR3 loop: CASSNRDIYEQYF. For the CDR3, the DNA is TGTGCCAGCAGTAACCGGGACATATACGAGCAGTACTTC.

The rearrangement uses TRBV7-2 and TRBJ2-7; D unresolved. Trimming shortened V by 1 base and J by 0 bases, and 10 bases separated the two germline ends. CDR3 size: 15 residues. The germline CDR1 and CDR2 sequences are SGHTA and FQGNSA. In DNA form, the CDR3 reads TGTGCCAGCAGCTTAGGTGGGCTAAGCTCCTACGAGCAGTACTTC. This sequence encodes CASSLGGLSSYEQYF.

This sequence joins TRBV18 and TRBJ1-5; 10 bases align to TRBD1. V lost 5 bases, J lost 1 base, and 2 bases stayed unmatched. This CDR3 contains 15 residues. Germline loops: CDR1 KGHSH, CDR2 LQKENI. In nucleotides, the CDR3 is TGTGCCAGCTCATCGGGACAGGGGAGCAATCAGCCCCAGCATTTT. As protein: CASSSGQGSNQPQHF.

Only one count was recorded for this clone. The chain employs TRBV7-6 and TRBJ1-4; 7 bases match TRBD1. The CDR3 length is 15 residues. Germline CDR1 and CDR2: SGHVS and FNYEAQ. The V and J ends lost 1 base and 3 bases, in that order; junction bases with no gene match: 2. The CDR3 region has the DNA TGTGCCAGCAGCTTAGAGGGGGCAGCTAATGAAAAACTGTTTTTT. Translated, it gives CASSLEGAANEKLFF.

V usage is TRBV6-4 and J usage is TRBJ2-3; D is uncertain. CDR3 size: 15 residues. Germline V gene data show CDR1 as MRHNA and CDR2 as SNTAGT. The V gene lost 0 bases and the J gene lost 6 bases, with 13 bases spanning the gap. The CDR3 spells CASSDSGSFGDTQYF. In DNA, the CDR3 is TGTGCCAGCAGTGACTCGGGCAGCTTTGGGGATACGCAGTATTTT.

The V gene is TRBV19, the J gene TRBJ2-7, with D possibly matching TRBD2 (6 bases). CDR1 LNHDA and CDR2 SQIVND come from the germline V gene (reference sequence). The CDR3 is 16 amino acids. V lost 5 bases and J 1 base, leaving 18 bases between the germline ends. The CDR3 DNA is TGTGCCAGTAGTGACCGGGGGTCAACATTTTCCTACGAGCAGTACTTC. This encodes CASSDRGSTFSYEQYF.

This clone showed up just a few times. The chain employs TRBV4-3 and TRBJ2-5; 14 nucleotides align to TRBD2. Trimming took 0 bases from V and 5 from J; bases not matched to a gene: 5. This CDR3 has 17 amino acids. CDR1 and CDR2 (germline): LGHNA, YSLEER. The CDR3 loop is CASSQEGTSGSRETQYF. In nucleotides, the CDR3 is TGCGCCAGCAGCCAAGAGGGGACTAGCGGGAGCCGTGAGACCCAGTACTTC.

This chain connects TRBV27 to TRBJ2-6; TRBD1 might be the D (6 bases). CDR3 length: 18 amino acids. Germline V gene sequence: CDR1 MNHEY, CDR2 SMNVEV (reference sequence). V lost 6 bases and J 1 base, leaving 19 bases between the germline ends. The CDR3 here is CASRSLGQPRSGANVLTF. DNA of the CDR3: TGTGCCAGCAGGTCCCTTGGACAGCCACGATCTGGGGCCAACGTCCTGACTTTC.

This chain's CDR3 is CASSVGTRDTQYF. CDR3 coding DNA: TGTGCCAGCAGCGTAGGGACTCGGGATACGCAGTATTTT. The chain joins TRBV9 to TRBJ2-3; D might be TRBD2 (5 bases). CDR3 length equals 13 residues. Germline V CDR1 and CDR2: SGDLS, YYNGEE. V dropped 0 bases and J dropped 6 bases, with 8 bases sitting between them.

This chain uses TRBV5-1 with TRBJ2-7, with TRBD1 identical over 11 bases. The CDR3 is made up of 15 amino acids. Trimming cost V 1 base and J 7 bases; bases outside gene matches: 7. Germline V CDR1 and CDR2: SGHRS, YFSETQ. The CDR3 here is CASSLSGQGAREQYF. Written as DNA, the CDR3 is TGCGCCAGCAGCTTGTCCGGACAGGGGGCGCGGGAGCAGTACTTC.

The chain is built from TRBV29-1 and TRBJ1-5, with a possible D match to TRBD1 (6 bases). The germline gives CDR1 SQVTM, CDR2 ANQGSEA. The CDR3 is 15 residues long. The germline V and J ends were trimmed by 5 bases and 3 bases, with 17 bases remaining between them. The CDR3, as DNA: TGCAGCGTTCTCCTTCCGGGACACCTCAATCAGCCCCAGCATTTT. It specifies CSVLLPGHLNQPQHF.

The chain links TRBV15 to TRBJ1-1, with no clear D. Per germline, CDR1 LNHNV and CDR2 YYDKDF (reference sequence). The CDR3 covers 15 residues. The V and J ends lost 5 bases and 3 bases respectively, with 16 bases between them. CDR3 sequence (DNA): TGTGCCACCAGCGATACGAGGGAGCTTGACACTGAAGCTTTCTTT. Its translation is CATSDTRELDTEAFF.

This chain uses TRBV4-2 with TRBJ2-7; 9 bases line up with TRBD2. The V and J ends lost 0 bases and 6 bases, in that order; junction bases with no gene match: 9. There are 16 residues in the CDR3. Germline-derived CDR1 and CDR2 are LGHNA and YNFKEQ. CDR3 sequence reads: CASSQDQLAGKVEQYF. The CDR3 coding sequence is TGTGCCAGCAGCCAAGATCAACTAGCGGGTAAGGTCGAGCAGTACTTC.

To note about this clone: The sample has other DNA sequences that encode this CDR3 too. The genes are TRBV7-9 and TRBJ1-2; 11 bases fit TRBD1. Germline V gene lookup returns CDR1 SEHNR and CDR2 FQNEAQ (reference sequence). The CDR3 loop spans 15 amino acids. Trimming at V came to 5 bases and at J to 1 base, leaving 3 bases not matched to a gene. CDR3 bases: TGTGCCAGCAGCCAGGGACAGGGGGTTAACTATGGCTACACCTTC. This gives the protein CASSQGQGVNYGYTF.

The genes are TRBV6-1 and TRBJ1-6; a weak D match, TRBD1 (6 bases). The V gene's germline CDR1 is MNHNS and CDR2 SASEGT. Deletions cut 6 bases from V and 1 base from J, with 10 bases between. This CDR3 is 15 amino acids long. The CDR3 loop reads CASRLQGSYNSPLHF. For the CDR3, the DNA is TGTGCCAGCAGACTACAGGGATCCTATAATTCACCCCTCCACTTT.

This clone was counted between two and nine times. This chain uses TRBV28 with TRBJ1-2; a weak D match, TRBD1 (6 bases). Germline V gene lookup returns CDR1 MDHEN and CDR2 SYDVKM. There are 15 residues in the CDR3. The V end lost 6 bases, the J end lost 5 bases, and 19 bases lay between the germline ends. CDR3 residues: CASSLLGATAYGYTF. The CDR3 DNA reads TGTGCCAGCAGCCTCCTGGGGGCGACGGCGTATGGCTACACCTTC.

The chain joins TRBV7-2 to TRBJ2-3; weak D call: TRBD2 (7 bases). CDR3 length: 17 amino acids. The V gene lost 5 bases and the J gene lost 2 bases, with 20 bases spanning the gap. Germline assignment: CDR1 SGHTA and CDR2 FQGNSA. The CDR3 spells CASSDIPSGGLTDTQYF. CDR3 DNA: TGTGCCAGCAGCGATATCCCCTCGGGGGGCCTCACAGATACGCAGTATTTT.